This is a list of T cell receptor beta chains from one sample in a study of T cells after yellow fever vaccination. MiXCR, applied by TCRdb to the 5' RACE reads, yields one record per CDR3 protein. Among about 340,000 distinct CDR3 sequences listed, approximately 12% were seen once. The source was CD4+ T cells sorted from PBMCs, collected 15 days after the yellow fever booster vaccination. Receptors originate from a man aged 18 to 30 who received the YFV17D yellow fever vaccine. Each CDR3 is given without its conserved first and last residue.

v_gene | CDR3aa
TRBV3-1 | ASSQDLLDKGIGGNTEAF
TRBV15 | ATSRDNTEAF
TRBV12-3/TRBV12-4 | ASSSGGGNEQF
TRBV5-4 | ASSLAVSKNYGYT
TRBV9 | ASSVEGVWEQF
TRBV6-2/TRBV6-3 | ASSYVGLNQPQH
TRBV12-3/TRBV12-4 | ASSFEVGDYFQPQH
TRBV7-2 | ASSLDPSGYEQY
TRBV24-1 | ATSFLVIRETQY
TRBV20-1 | SAGVAGTVYNEQF
TRBV7-9 | ASSPVQGAWDEQF
TRBV18 | ASSPLSFEGELF
TRBV5-1 | ASSVTGGNTGELF
TRBV5-5 | ASTLLSGANVLT
TRBV5-1 | ASRMAWGTGELF
TRBV5-1 | ASGGVGKNYGYT
TRBV4-3 | ASSPYRETGAAGNTIY
TRBV7-2 | ASSLDPSGANIQY
TRBV10-1 | ASSEGSSGANVLT
TRBV11-2 | ASSSQRGGFNEQF
TRBV10-3 | AISEYDTQY
TRBV5-1 | ASSLRTGSTGELF
TRBV19 | ASSTTGGDQPQH
TRBV5-1 | ASSSDGTEAF
TRBV27 | ASSSYRDRATYGYT
TRBV6-2/TRBV6-3 | ASSYSTQGAKIQPQH
TRBV7-2 | ASTIPRLSSGNTIY
TRBV25-1 | ASSALGQRRNTIY
TRBV7-2 | ASSLVVTNYGYT
TRBV7-6 | ASSLPPGTQNTEAF
TRBV30 | AWSVGAGNVWGTDTQY
TRBV9 | ASSPDTGYYGYT
TRBV7-2 | ASSLAGGAGGELF
TRBV29-1 | SVATSGGLQF
TRBV24-1 | ATSELGTAANTGELF
TRBV6-5 | ASSYSWNSPLH
TRBV7-6 | ASSLGAPTGGYGTEAF
TRBV7-2 | ASSLARLTTGELF
TRBV20-1 | SASPRGQPQH
TRBV4-2 | ASSPARGSGANVLT
TRBV4-1 | ASSQPGGKETQY
TRBV12-3/TRBV12-4 | ASSPGTGLSKNIQY